This T cell receptor beta chain was retrieved from a study of CD8+ T cells in alopecia areata. Study outcomes and limitations: In patients, TCRs were shared less clearly than in mice, and HLA may possibly be involved. The study found higher clonality in lesional than normal scalp, especially in alopecia totalis/universalis.

This clone showed up many times. The antigen remains unidentified. V was shortened by 5 bases and J by 0 bases, with 7 bases between the two germline ends. This CDR3 has 14 amino acids. CDR1 is MNHNY, CDR2 SVGAGI, per germline (reference sequence). The treatment is: oral pan-JAK inhibitor, 5-10 mg twice daily. Once RNA had been extracted, it was reverse transcribed into cDNA to act as the sequencing template. The repertoire was sequenced with immunoSEQ multiplex PCR; TCRdb's copy has only in-frame clones and lacks some. The sample carries roughly 210,000 clones, around two fifths recorded once. The chain links TRBV6-6 to TRBJ1-4; no reliable D call. This material consisted of CD4+ T cells sorted from blood, taken around week 37, from a patient treated with tofacitinib. This receptor was obtained from a human donor with alopecia areata. CDR3 protein: CASSTTATNEKLFF. CDR3 sequence (DNA): TGTGCCAGCAGTACCACAGCAACTAATGAAAAACTGTTTTTT.